This T cell receptor beta chain is drawn from a study of T and B cells in COVID-19 patients. Study background: COVID-19 patients gave peripheral blood either during active infection or after recovery. Recovered patients mostly had mild to moderate COVID-19 managed as outpatients.

Overall study findings and caveats: Active COVID-19 showed highly clonal TRB repertoires; recovery showed diversity and richness above healthy donors.

This clonotype is classed as medium-sized. What it recognizes is unknown. TRB was amplified from about 240-490 ng of blood genomic DNA. V shed 11 bases and J shed 2 bases, with 10 bases lying between them. The CDR3 sequence is 13 residues long. BIOMED2 TRB-A/B primer pools were used in multiplex TRB PCR. One entry per CDR3 protein, called by TCRdb with MiXCR from the multiplex PCR reads. The table includes approximately 17,000 distinct CDR3 sequences, over 25% detected once. Sequences were obtained from blood. This clonotype was sampled from a human donor who had recovered from COVID-19. The rearrangement uses TRBV12-3 or TRBV12-4 and TRBJ2-6; D gene ambiguous. The CDR3 sequence is CAGSDTGANVLTF. CDR3 DNA: TGTGCCGGTTCTGACACTGGGGCCAACGTCCTGACTTTC.